The 25 T cell receptor beta chains given below trace back to one sample, sequenced in a study of T cell repertoires in cytomegalovirus infection. TCRdb passed the reads through MiXCR, listing each CDR3 protein once. The table includes some 180,000 distinct CDR3 sequences, about a sixth detected once. The sequenced sample consisted of CD8+ T cells from PBMCs. These receptors were obtained from a human donor in good health (CMV status not recorded). Some clones in this sample may be carry-over from other donors' samples.

The chain carries TRBV12-5 and TRBJ2-1, with D unclear. V lost 6 bases and J 4 bases, leaving 13 bases between the germline ends. The CDR3 has 14 residues. Germline values: CDR1 LGHNT, CDR2 FRNRAP. The chain's CDR3 is CASGPPLLYNEQFF. The CDR3 region has the DNA TGTGCTAGTGGCCCCCCTCTCTTGTACAATGAGCAGTTCTTC.

This clonotype has more than one count but fewer than ten. The V and J genes are TRBV7-2 and TRBJ1-1, with D uncertain. The length of the CDR3 is 13 residues. Germline assignment: CDR1 SGHTA and CDR2 FQGNSA. V lost 5 bases to trimming and J lost 1 base, with 8 bases between them. The CDR3 reads CASSQLPNTEAFF. The CDR3 region has the DNA TGTGCCAGCAGCCAGCTACCGAACACTGAAGCTTTCTTT.

This clonotype was seen a handful of times. The chain links TRBV12-3 or TRBV12-4 to TRBJ1-1; D ambiguous. The V and J ends lost 6 bases and 0 bases respectively, with 11 bases between them. The CDR3 is 14 amino acids. In DNA form, the CDR3 reads TGTGCCAGCAGGCCCTCGACGATGAACACTGAAGCTTTCTTT. Translated, it gives CASRPSTMNTEAFF.

This clonotype showed up just a few times. CDR3: CASSPPGPAENIQYF. For the CDR3, the DNA is TGTGCCAGTAGTCCTCCCGGGCCCGCTGAAAACATTCAGTACTTC. This chain joins TRBV19 and TRBJ2-4; D is ambiguous. This CDR3 contains 15 residues. Trimming stripped 5 bases from V and 5 bases from J, with 16 bases between. The germline CDR1 and CDR2 sequences are LNHDA and SQIVND (reference sequence).

This clonotype was observed a handful of times. This chain joins TRBV7-2 and TRBJ2-1; D is undetermined. V lost 5 bases and J 10 bases, leaving 12 bases between the germline ends. The germline CDR1 and CDR2 sequences are SGHTA and FQGNSA. The CDR3 loop spans 12 amino acids. CDR3 region: CASSLPAQEQFF. CDR3 bases: TGTGCCAGCAGCCTGCCCGCTCAGGAGCAGTTCTTC.

The V and J genes are TRBV11-2 and TRBJ2-2, with 14 bases that match TRBD2. After removal of 4 bases from V and 5 bases from J, the junction contained 9 bases not matched to a gene. Germline V gene sequence: CDR1 SGHAT, CDR2 FQNNGV. The CDR3 runs 18 residues. The CDR3 nucleotides read TGTGCCAGCAGCTCGATGACTAGCGGGGGGGCTCGGACCGGGGAGCTGTTTTTT. Protein product: CASSSMTSGGARTGELFF.

This clonotype was seen a few times. This chain links TRBV12-3 or TRBV12-4 with TRBJ2-7, with a weak D call TRBD2 (6 bases). The CDR3 covers 14 residues. V was shortened by 1 base and J by 3 bases, with 10 bases between the two germline ends. The CDR3 here is CASSLGGSGYEQYF. DNA of the CDR3: TGTGCCAGCAGTTTAGGTGGTAGCGGCTACGAGCAGTACTTC.

Only a few counts were recorded for this clonotype. This chain connects TRBV7-8 to TRBJ2-1; D is uncertain. CDR1 SGHVS and CDR2 FQNEAQ come from the germline V gene. The germline V and J ends were trimmed by 8 bases and 8 bases, with 22 bases remaining between them. This CDR3 spans 15 amino acids. CDR3 sequence: CASGDRGPKAYEQFF. The CDR3 DNA sequence: TGTGCCAGCGGCGATCGCGGCCCCAAAGCATATGAGCAGTTCTTC.

J is TRBJ1-1 and V is TRBV12-3 or TRBV12-4, with D possibly matching TRBD1 (5 bases). V lost 7 bases to trimming and J lost 4 bases, with 13 bases between them. The CDR3 is made up of 13 amino acids. The CDR3 coding sequence is TGTGCCAGCATCCCCCAGGGCAGCACTGAAGCTTTCTTT. This encodes CASIPQGSTEAFF.

With regard to this clonotype: No conserved phenylalanine or tryptophan is present at the end of the CDR3, so a read error is the likely explanation. CDR3 DNA sequence: TGCAGTGCTAGGAGGGTGGGCTATGGCTACACCTTG. This gives the protein CSARRVGYGYTL. V and J are TRBV20-1 and TRBJ1-2; the D is unclear. Germline-derived CDR1 and CDR2 are DFQATT and SNEGSKA (reference sequence). Between the trimmed V and J ends, which lost 3 bases and 4 bases, there was a span of 9 bases. This CDR3 has 12 amino acids.

The CDR3 protein is CASSEETANNEKLFF. In nucleotides, the CDR3 is TGTGCCAGCAGTGAAGAAACAGCTAATAATGAAAAACTGTTTTTT. J is TRBJ1-4 and V is TRBV2; D ambiguous. With 1 base removed from V and 4 bases from J, the gap between germline ends came to 10 bases. Germline CDR1 is SNHLY and CDR2 is FYNNEI. The CDR3 runs to 15 residues. Complete variable domain (other parts from reference TRBV2 and TRBJ1-4): EPEVTQTPSHQVTQMGQEVILRCVPISNHLYFYWYRQILGQKVEFLVSFYNNEISEKSEIFDDQFSVERPDGSNFTLKIRSTKLEDSAMYFCASSEETANNEKLFFGSGTQLSVL.

V and J are TRBV29-1 and TRBJ2-7; 8 bases map to TRBD1. From germline, CDR1 is SQVTM and CDR2 ANQGSEA. There are 17 residues in the CDR3. The J segment lost 2 bases and the V segment lost 2 bases, leaving 14 bases of the junction unmatched. The CDR3 reads CSVEIPSPGTGAYEQYF. The CDR3 DNA sequence: TGCAGCGTTGAAATCCCGAGTCCCGGGACAGGAGCCTACGAGCAGTACTTC.

The rearrangement uses TRBV30 and TRBJ1-1, with D possibly TRBD1 on 5 matching bases. The V gene lost 0 bases and the J gene lost 7 bases, with 12 bases spanning the gap. Germline V gene data show CDR1 as GTSNPN and CDR2 as SVGIG (reference sequence). The CDR3 runs to 13 residues. CDR3: CAWSVLGLGEAFF. The CDR3 DNA follows: TGTGCCTGGAGTGTATTGGGGCTGGGTGAAGCTTTCTTT.

The table lists this clonotype with a few counts. V is TRBV7-2 and J is TRBJ2-3, with D perhaps matching TRBD2 (6 bases). Deletions cut 5 bases from V and 7 bases from J, with 16 bases between. The CDR3 loop spans 14 amino acids. Germline-derived CDR1 and CDR2 are SGHTA and FQGNSA. CDR3 nucleotides: TGTGCCAGCAGCCTGGGGACTCTTGGATATACGCAGTATTTT. Its translation is CASSLGTLGYTQYF.

This clonotype has just a few counts. The chain couples TRBV9 to TRBJ1-4; unclear D gene. CDR1 is SGDLS and CDR2 is YYNGEE in the germline V gene. V dropped 3 bases and J dropped 3 bases, with 12 bases sitting between them. CDR3 length: 15 amino acids. CDR3 loop: CASSAQRGSNEKLFF. Here the CDR3 DNA reads TGTGCCAGCAGCGCCCAGCGGGGTTCTAATGAAAAACTGTTTTTT.

This clonotype has a handful of counts. The gene calls are TRBV4-3 and TRBJ1-3; D gene unclear. The V end was cut by 0 bases, the J end by 4 bases, with 7 bases between. This CDR3 contains 14 residues. Germline V gene data show CDR1 as LGHNA and CDR2 as YSLEER. CDR3 coding DNA: TGCGCCAGCAGCCAAGACCGTCTCGGAAACACCATATATTTT. Encoded protein: CASSQDRLGNTIYF.

The chain couples TRBV7-2 to TRBJ1-5, with D perhaps matching TRBD1 (5 bases). This CDR3 has 13 residues. Germline V gene data show CDR1 as SGHTA and CDR2 as FQGNSA. V was pared by 5 bases and J by 5 bases, with 10 bases between. The CDR3 bases are TGTGCCAGCAGCCAGGGTTTGGATCAGCCCCAGCATTTT. Encoded protein: CASSQGLDQPQHF. The whole variable domain, remainder taken from reference TRBV7-2 and TRBJ1-5, is GAGVSQSPSNKVTEKGKDVELRCDPISGHTALYWYRQSLGQGLEFLIYFQGNSAPDKSGLPSDRFSAERTGGSVSTLTIQRTQQEDSAVYLCASSQGLDQPQHFGDGTRLSIL.

Regarding this clonotype: A much larger clone lies one base from this, so it may be a read error. This chain uses TRBV7-2 with TRBJ2-7, with D perhaps matching TRBD1 (6 bases). Germline V CDR1 and CDR2: SGHTA, FQGNSA. CDR3 length: 15 residues. As DNA, the CDR3 is TGTCCCAGCAGCCTCCTCGGGACATCCTCCTACGAGCAGTACTTC. It encodes CPSSLLGTSSYEQYF.

The CDR3 loop reads CASSYSGRGDYGYTF. The CDR3 DNA reads TGTGCCAGCAGTTACTCCGGCCGGGGTGACTATGGCTACACCTTC. The rearrangement uses TRBV6-5 and TRBJ1-2; D call uncertain. Germline CDR1 is MNHEY and CDR2 is SVGAGI. The length of the CDR3 is 15 residues. V lost 0 bases and J 3 bases, leaving 11 bases between the germline ends.

This clonotype was observed many times. This chain joins TRBV7-2 and TRBJ2-3; no definite D call. CDR1 is SGHTA and CDR2 is FQGNSA in the germline V gene. The CDR3 spans 15 residues. V lost 1 base and J 2 bases, leaving 10 bases between the germline ends. CDR3 DNA: TGTGCCAGCAGCTTAGGGGCAGCAGACACAGATACGCAGTATTTT. It encodes CASSLGAADTDTQYF.

In this sample, this clonotype turned up a few times. The CDR3 coding sequence is TGTGCCAGCAGCCGAGAGTACAGGGCGGTAACGTGGGATGGCTACACCTTC. Amino acid sequence: CASSREYRAVTWDGYTF. The chain is built from TRBV2 and TRBJ1-2, with a possible D match to TRBD1 (6 bases). There are 17 residues in the CDR3. Per the germline V gene, CDR1 is SNHLY and CDR2 is FYNNEI. The V and J ends lost 6 bases and 6 bases respectively, with 26 bases between them.

This chain links TRBV9 with TRBJ1-1, with unresolved D. Between the trimmed V and J ends, which lost 1 base and 1 base, there was a span of 20 bases. The CDR3 runs to 18 residues. Germline V gives CDR1 SGDLS, CDR2 YYNGEE. CDR3 in DNA: TGTGCCAGCAGCGTACGCGCAGTCGGAGCCCGTGGGAACACTGAAGCTTTCTTT. Its translation is CASSVRAVGARGNTEAFF. The full variable domain, its missing parts supplied by reference TRBV9 and TRBJ1-1, is DSGVTQTPKHLITATGQRVTLRCSPRSGDLSVYWYQQSLDQGLQFLIQYYNGEERAKGNILERFSAQQFPDLHSELNLSSLELGDSALYFCASSVRAVGARGNTEAFFGQGTRLTVV.

V gene TRBV29-1 combines with J gene TRBJ1-3; possible D gene TRBD1, 5 bases. The V gene's germline CDR1 is SQVTM and CDR2 ANQGSEA. The CDR3 extends over 13 amino acids. The V end lost 4 bases, the J end lost 4 bases, and 11 bases lay between the germline ends. The CDR3 coding sequence is TGCAGCGTTGCCACTGGGGCCGGAAACACCATATATTTT. Translation gives CSVATGAGNTIYF.

This clonotype turned up a few times. V gene TRBV7-2 combines with J gene TRBJ1-4; D remains unclear. In germline, CDR1 is SGHTA, CDR2 FQGNSA. CDR3 length equals 15 residues. Trimming took off 5 bases at V and 5 bases at J, with 15 bases between the two ends. The CDR3 is CASSGGRTLNEKLFF. In DNA, the CDR3 is TGTGCCAGCAGCGGAGGACGGACCCTGAATGAAAAACTGTTTTTT.

The rearrangement uses TRBV7-8 and TRBJ2-3; 8 positions match TRBD2. Trimming at V came to 5 bases and at J to 6 bases, leaving 10 bases not matched to a gene. Germline CDR1 is SGHVS and CDR2 is FQNEAQ. This CDR3 has 15 residues. The CDR3: CASSMLAGISDTQYF. CDR3 nucleotide sequence: TGTGCCAGCAGCATGTTAGCGGGGATCTCTGATACGCAGTATTTT.